The sequence of this T cell receptor beta chain was determined in a study of T cells in Graves' hyperthyroidism and ophthalmopathy. Study-level information: Blood from the periphery was taken at initial diagnosis, before any treatment.

Together with thyroid ultrasound, orbital computed tomography, serum thyroxine and TRAb, clinical symptoms were used for diagnoses. In its sample, this clonotype was seen many times. Looked up from germline, CDR1 is SNHLY and CDR2 is FYNNEI. This CDR3 spans 13 amino acids. V gave up 8 bases and J gave up 0 bases, with 7 bases separating them. There were TCR beta CDR3 regions amplified from RNA transcripts. The HTBI primer set drove a first-round RT-PCR of the TCR CDR3. Each CDR3 protein is one row after TCRdb ran MiXCR on the multiplex PCR reads. This table holds fewer than 250,000 distinct CDR3 sequences, about a sixth found once.

The TCR comes from a woman under 30 with Graves' ophthalmopathy. Sequencing input: blood. V and J are TRBV2 and TRBJ1-4; no clear D gene. CDR3 region: CASVRATNEKLFF. CDR3 nucleotides: TGTGCCAGCGTTAGGGCAACTAATGAAAAACTGTTTTTT.